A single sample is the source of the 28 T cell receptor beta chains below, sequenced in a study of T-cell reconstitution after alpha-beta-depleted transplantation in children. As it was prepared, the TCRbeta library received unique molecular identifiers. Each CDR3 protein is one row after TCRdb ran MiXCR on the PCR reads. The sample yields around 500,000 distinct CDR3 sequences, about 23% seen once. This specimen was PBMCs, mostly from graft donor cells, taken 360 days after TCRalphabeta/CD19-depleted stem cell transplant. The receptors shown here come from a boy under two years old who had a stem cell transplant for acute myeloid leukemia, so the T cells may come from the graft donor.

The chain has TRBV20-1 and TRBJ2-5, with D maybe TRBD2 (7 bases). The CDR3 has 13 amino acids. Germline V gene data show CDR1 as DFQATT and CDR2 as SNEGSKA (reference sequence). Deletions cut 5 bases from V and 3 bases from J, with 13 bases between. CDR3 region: CSAPSGGKETQYF. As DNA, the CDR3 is TGCAGTGCTCCCTCGGGGGGCAAAGAGACCCAGTACTTC.

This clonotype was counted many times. CDR3 sequence (DNA): TGTGCCAGCAGGACAGGGGGCGGTGAAGCTTTCTTT. This sequence encodes CASRTGGGEAFF. V usage is TRBV12-3 or TRBV12-4 and J usage is TRBJ1-1; 10 bases align to TRBD1. The CDR3 has 12 residues. V was pared by 6 bases and J by 7 bases, with 2 bases of the junction left unmatched.

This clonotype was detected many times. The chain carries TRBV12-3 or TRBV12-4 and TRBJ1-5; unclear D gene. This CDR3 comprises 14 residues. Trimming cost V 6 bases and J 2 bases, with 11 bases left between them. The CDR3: CASSVHEGNQPQHF. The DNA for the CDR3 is TGTGCCAGCAGCGTCCACGAAGGCAATCAGCCCCAGCATTTT.

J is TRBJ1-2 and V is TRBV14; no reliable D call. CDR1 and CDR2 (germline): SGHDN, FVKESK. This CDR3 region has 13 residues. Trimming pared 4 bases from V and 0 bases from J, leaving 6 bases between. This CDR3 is CASSLSTNYGYTF. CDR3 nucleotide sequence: TGTGCCAGCAGCCTTTCCACTAACTATGGCTACACCTTC.

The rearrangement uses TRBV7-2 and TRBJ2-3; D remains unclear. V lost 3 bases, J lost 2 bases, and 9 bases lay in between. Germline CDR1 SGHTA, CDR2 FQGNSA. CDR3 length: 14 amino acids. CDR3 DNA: TGTGCCAGCAGCTTTGACTTCTACACAGATACGCAGTATTTT. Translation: CASSFDFYTDTQYF. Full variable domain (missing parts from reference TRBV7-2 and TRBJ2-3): GAGVSQSPSNKVTEKGKDVELRCDPISGHTALYWYRQSLGQGLEFLIYFQGNSAPDKSGLPSDRFSAERTGGSVSTLTIQRTQQEDSAVYLCASSFDFYTDTQYFGPGTRLTVL.

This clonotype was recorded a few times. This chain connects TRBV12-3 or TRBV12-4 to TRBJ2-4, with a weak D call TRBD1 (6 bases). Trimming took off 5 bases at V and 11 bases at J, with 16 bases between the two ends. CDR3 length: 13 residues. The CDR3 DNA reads TGTGCCAGCAGTCCGATGACAGGCCACTTTCAGTACTTC. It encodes CASSPMTGHFQYF.

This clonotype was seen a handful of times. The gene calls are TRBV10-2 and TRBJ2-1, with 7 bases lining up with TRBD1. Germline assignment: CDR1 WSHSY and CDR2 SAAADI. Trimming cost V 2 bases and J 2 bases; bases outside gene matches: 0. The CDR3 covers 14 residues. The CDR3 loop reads CASSEGTAYNEQFF. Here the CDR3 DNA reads TGCGCCAGCAGTGAGGGGACAGCCTACAATGAGCAGTTCTTC.

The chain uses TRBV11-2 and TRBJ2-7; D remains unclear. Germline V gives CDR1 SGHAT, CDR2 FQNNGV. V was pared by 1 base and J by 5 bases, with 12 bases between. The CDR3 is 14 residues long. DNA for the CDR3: TGTGCCAGCAGCTTAGCAGCTCATGGGAACGAGCAGTACGTC. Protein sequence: CASSLAAHGNEQYV.

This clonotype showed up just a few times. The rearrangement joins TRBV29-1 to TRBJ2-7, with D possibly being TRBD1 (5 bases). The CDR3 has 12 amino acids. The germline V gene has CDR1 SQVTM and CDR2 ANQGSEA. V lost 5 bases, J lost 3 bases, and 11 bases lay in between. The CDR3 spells CSVWGQLYEQYF. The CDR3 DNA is TGCAGCGTTTGGGGCCAGCTCTACGAGCAGTACTTC.

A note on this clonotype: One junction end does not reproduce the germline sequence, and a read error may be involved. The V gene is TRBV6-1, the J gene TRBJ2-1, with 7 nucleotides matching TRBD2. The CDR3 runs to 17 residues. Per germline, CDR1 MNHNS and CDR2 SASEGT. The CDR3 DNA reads TGTGCCAGCAGCCCCCGGGGGGTCGGGAGTTCCTACCATGAGCAGTTCTTC. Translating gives CASSPRGVGSSYHEQFF.

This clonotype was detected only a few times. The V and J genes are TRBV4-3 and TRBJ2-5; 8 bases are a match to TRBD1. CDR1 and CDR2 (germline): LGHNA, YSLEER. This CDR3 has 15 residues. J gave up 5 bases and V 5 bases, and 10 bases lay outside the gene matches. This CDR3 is CASSAGHRGWETQYF. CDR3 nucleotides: TGCGCCAGCAGCGCCGGCCACAGGGGGTGGGAGACCCAGTACTTC.

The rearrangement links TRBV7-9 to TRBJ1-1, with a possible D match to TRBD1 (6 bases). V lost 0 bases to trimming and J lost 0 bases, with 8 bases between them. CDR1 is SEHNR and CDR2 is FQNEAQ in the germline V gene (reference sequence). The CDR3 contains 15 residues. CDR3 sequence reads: CASSLAEGVNTEAFF. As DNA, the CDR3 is TGTGCCAGCAGCTTAGCGGAGGGGGTGAACACTGAAGCTTTCTTT.

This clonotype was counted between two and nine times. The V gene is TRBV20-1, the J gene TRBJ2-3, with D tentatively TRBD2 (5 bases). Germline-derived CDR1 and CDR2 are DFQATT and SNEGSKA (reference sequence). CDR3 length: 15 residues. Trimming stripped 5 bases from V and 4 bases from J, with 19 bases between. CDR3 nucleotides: TGCAGTGCTCCACGGGAACAGCTTTTACCAGATACGCAGTATTTT. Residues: CSAPREQLLPDTQYF.

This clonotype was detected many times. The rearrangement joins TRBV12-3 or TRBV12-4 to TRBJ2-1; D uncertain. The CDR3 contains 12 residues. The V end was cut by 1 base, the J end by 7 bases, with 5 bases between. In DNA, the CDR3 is TGTGCCAGCAGTTTAGAAGCAAATGAGCAGTTCTTC. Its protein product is CASSLEANEQFF.

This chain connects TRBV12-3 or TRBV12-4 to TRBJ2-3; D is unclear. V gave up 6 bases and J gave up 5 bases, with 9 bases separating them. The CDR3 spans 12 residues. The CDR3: CASSSQLDTQYF. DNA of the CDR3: TGTGCCAGCAGCTCACAGTTAGATACGCAGTATTTT.

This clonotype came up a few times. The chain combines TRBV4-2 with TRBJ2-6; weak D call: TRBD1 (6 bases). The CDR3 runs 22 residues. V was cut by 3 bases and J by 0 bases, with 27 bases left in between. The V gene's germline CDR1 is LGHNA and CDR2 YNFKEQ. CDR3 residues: CASSHPSSPRDKTRSGANVLTF. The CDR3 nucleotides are TGTGCCAGCAGCCATCCTTCATCGCCCCGGGACAAAACACGCTCTGGGGCCAACGTCCTGACTTTC.

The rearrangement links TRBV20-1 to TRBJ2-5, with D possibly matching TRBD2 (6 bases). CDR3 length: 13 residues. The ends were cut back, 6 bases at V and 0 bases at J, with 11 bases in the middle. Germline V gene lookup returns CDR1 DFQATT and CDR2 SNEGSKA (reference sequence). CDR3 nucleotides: TGCAGTGCCACCCGGGGGTACCAAGAGACCCAGTACTTC. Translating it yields CSATRGYQETQYF.

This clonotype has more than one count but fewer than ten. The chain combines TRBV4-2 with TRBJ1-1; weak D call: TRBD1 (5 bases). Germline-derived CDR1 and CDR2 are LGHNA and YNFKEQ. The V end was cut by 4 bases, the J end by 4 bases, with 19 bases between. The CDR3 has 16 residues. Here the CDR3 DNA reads TGTGCCAGCAGCCCAGGTTTGGGGCCTCGAGGCACTGAAGCTTTCTTT. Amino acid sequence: CASSPGLGPRGTEAFF.

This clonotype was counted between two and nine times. The CDR3 loop reads CASSPDPTSGGLTDTQYF. The DNA of the CDR3 is TGCGCCAGCAGCCCTGACCCAACTAGCGGGGGCCTCACAGATACGCAGTATTTT. The V call is TRBV5-1, the J call TRBJ2-3, with TRBD2 matching 11 bases. J gave up 2 bases and V 4 bases, and 12 bases lay outside the gene matches. CDR1 and CDR2 from the germline V gene are SGHRS and YFSETQ. The CDR3 totals 18 residues.

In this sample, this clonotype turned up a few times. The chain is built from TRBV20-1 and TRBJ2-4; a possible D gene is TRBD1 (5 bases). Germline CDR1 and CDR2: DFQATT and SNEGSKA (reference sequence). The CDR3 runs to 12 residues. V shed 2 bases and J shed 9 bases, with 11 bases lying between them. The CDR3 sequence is CSARHQGGIQYF. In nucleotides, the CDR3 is TGCAGTGCTAGACACCAGGGCGGCATTCAGTACTTC.

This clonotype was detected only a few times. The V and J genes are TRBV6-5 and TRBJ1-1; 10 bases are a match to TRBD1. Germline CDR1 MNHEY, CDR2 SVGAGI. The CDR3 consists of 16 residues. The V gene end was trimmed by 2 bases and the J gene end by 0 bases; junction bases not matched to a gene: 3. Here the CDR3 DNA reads TGTGCCAGCAGTTACGGGGGACAGGGGATGAACACTGAAGCTTTCTTT. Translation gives CASSYGGQGMNTEAFF.

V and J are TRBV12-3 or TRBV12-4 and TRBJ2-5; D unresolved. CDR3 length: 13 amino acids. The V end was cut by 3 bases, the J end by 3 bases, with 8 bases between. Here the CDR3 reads CASSFTQKETQYF. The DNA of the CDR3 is TGTGCCAGCAGTTTCACCCAGAAAGAGACCCAGTACTTC.

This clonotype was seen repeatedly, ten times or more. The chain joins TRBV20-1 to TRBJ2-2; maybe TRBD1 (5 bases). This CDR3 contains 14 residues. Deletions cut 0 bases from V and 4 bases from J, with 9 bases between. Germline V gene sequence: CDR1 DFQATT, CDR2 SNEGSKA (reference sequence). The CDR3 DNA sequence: TGCAGTGCTAGAGATATTCAGGGCACCGGGGAGCTGTTTTTT. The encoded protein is CSARDIQGTGELFF.

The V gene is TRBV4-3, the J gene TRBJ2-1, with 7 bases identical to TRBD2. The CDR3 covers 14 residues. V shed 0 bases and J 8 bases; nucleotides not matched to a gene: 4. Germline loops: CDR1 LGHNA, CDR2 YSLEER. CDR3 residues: CASSQDHGGYEQFF. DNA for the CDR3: TGCGCCAGCAGCCAAGACCACGGGGGGTATGAGCAGTTCTTC.

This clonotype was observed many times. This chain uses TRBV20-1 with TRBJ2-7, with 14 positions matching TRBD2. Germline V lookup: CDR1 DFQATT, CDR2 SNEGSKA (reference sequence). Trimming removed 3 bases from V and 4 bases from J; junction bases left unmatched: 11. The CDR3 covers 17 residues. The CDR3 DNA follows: TGCAGTGCTAGCAACTCGGGACTAGCGGGGGCCCCATACGAGCAGTACGTC. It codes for CSASNSGLAGAPYEQYV.

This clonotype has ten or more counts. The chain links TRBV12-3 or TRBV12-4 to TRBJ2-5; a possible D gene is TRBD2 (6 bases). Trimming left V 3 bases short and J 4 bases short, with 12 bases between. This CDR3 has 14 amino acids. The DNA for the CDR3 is TGTGCCAGCAGTTTGGGCGGGACCCTAGAGACCCAGTACTTC. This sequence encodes CASSLGGTLETQYF.

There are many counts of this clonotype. The CDR3 nucleotides read TGCGCCAGCAAAAGCCCACCGGGAGGCTACACCTTC. As protein: CASKSPPGGYTF. This sequence joins TRBV5-1 and TRBJ1-2; D remains unclear. Germline V CDR1 and CDR2: SGHRS, YFSETQ. There are 12 residues in the CDR3. With 6 bases removed from V and 8 bases from J, the gap between germline ends came to 14 bases.

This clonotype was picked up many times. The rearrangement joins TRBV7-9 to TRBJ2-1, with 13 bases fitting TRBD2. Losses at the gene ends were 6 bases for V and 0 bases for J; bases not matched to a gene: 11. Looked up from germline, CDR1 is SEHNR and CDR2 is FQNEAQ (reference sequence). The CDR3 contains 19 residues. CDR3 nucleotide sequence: TGTGCCAGCAGACCCAAGACTAGCGGGGGGCCGAGCTCCTACAATGAGCAGTTCTTC. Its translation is CASRPKTSGGPSSYNEQFF. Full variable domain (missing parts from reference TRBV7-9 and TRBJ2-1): DTGVSQNPRHKITKRGQNVTFRCDPISEHNRLYWYRQTLGQGPEFLTYFQNEAQLEKSRLLSDRFSAERPKGSFSTLEIQRTEQGDSAMYLCASRPKTSGGPSSYNEQFFGPGTRLTVL.